The source of this T cell receptor beta chain is a study of shared clonotypes between healthy human individuals. Germline V CDR1 and CDR2: ENHRY, SYGVKD. The V end lost 2 bases, the J end lost 6 bases, and 11 bases lay between the germline ends. The CDR3 has 13 amino acids. The run depth of the assay was deep. TCRdb's table, derived via immunoSEQ multiplex PCR, lists solely in-frame clones and lacks some. Among approximately 2.4 million clones listed, more than 90% were seen once. Concerning this clone: Its antigen remains unknown.

General study results and limits: Clonotypes shared by all four sorted-subset donors had higher generation probabilities than non-shared clonotypes.

This TCR came from a man between 18 and 35 years old in good health. The sequenced material came from naive CD4+ T cells sorted from blood. Indicated subset: CD45RA+ positively selected. The J gene is TRBJ2-7, the V gene TRBV10-3; D unclear. Here the CDR3 reads CAISEGRSGEQYF. The CDR3 nucleotides are TGTGCCATCAGTGAGGGCCGTTCCGGCGAGCAGTACTTC.